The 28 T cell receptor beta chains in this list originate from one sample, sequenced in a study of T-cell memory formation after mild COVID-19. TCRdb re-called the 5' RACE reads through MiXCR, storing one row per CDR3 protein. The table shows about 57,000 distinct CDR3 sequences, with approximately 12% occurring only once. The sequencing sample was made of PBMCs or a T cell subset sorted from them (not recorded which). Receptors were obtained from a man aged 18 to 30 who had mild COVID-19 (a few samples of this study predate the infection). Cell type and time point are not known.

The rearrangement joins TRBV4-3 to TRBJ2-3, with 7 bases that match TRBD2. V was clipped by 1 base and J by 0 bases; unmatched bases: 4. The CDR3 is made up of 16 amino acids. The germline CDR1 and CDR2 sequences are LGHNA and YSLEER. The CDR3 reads CASSQGSSGSTDTQYF. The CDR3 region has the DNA TGCGCCAGCAGCCAAGGTTCTAGCGGAAGCACAGATACGCAGTATTTT.

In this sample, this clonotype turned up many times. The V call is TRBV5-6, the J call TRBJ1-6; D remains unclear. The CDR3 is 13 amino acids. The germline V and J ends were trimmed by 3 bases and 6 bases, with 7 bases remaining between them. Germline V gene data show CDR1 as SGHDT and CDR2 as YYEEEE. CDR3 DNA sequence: TGTGCCAGCAGCTCATGGGCTAATTCACCCCTCCACTTT. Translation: CASSSWANSPLHF.

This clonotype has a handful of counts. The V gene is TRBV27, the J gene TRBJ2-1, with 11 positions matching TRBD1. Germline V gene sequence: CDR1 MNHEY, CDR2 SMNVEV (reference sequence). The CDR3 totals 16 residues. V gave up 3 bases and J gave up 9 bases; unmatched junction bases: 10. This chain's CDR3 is CASSFYRDRGNGEQFF. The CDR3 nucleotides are TGTGCCAGCAGTTTTTACCGGGACAGGGGGAACGGTGAGCAGTTCTTC.

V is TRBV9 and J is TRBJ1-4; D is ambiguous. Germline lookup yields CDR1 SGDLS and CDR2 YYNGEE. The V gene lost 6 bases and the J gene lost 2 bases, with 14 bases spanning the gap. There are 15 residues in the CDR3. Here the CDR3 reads CASTPAGQTNEKLFF. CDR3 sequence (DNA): TGTGCCAGCACCCCCGCCGGGCAGACTAATGAAAAACTGTTTTTT.

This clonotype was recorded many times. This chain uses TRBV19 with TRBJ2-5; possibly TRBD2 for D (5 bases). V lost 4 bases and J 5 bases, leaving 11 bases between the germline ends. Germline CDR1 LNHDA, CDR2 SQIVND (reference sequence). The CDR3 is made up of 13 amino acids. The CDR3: CASSTTQRETQYF. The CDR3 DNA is TGTGCCAGTAGTACAACCCAGCGGGAGACCCAGTACTTC.

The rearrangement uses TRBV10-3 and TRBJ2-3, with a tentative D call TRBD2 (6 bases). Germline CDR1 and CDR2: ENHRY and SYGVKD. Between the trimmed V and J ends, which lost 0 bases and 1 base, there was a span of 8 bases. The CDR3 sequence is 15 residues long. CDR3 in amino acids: CAISESTGGTDTQYF. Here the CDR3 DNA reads TGTGCCATCAGTGAGTCAACGGGGGGCACAGATACGCAGTATTTT.

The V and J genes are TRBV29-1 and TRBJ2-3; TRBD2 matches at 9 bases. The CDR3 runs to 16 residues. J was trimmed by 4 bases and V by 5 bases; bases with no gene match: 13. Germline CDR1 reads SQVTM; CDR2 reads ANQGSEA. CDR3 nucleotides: TGCAGCGTTACCAAGATGACTAGCGGAGGCGCAGATACGCAGTATTTT. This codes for CSVTKMTSGGADTQYF.

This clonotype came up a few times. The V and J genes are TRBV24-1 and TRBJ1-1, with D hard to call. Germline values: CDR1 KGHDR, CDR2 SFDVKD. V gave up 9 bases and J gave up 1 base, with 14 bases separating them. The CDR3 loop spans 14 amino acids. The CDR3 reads CATSLQHTNTEAFF. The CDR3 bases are TGTGCCACCTCCCTCCAGCACACGAACACTGAAGCTTTCTTT.

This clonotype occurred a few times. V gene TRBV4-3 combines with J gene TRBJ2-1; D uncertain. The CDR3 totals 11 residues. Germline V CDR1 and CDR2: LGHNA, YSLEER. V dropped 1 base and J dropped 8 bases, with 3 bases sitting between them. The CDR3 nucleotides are TGCGCCAGCAGCCAAGGCTATGAGCAGTTCTTC. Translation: CASSQGYEQFF.

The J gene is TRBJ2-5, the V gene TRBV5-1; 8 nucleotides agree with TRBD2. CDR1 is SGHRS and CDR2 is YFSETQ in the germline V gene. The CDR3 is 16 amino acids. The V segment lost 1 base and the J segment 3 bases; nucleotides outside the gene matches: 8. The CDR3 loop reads CASSLFLAGGEETQYF. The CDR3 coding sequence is TGCGCCAGCAGCTTGTTCCTAGCGGGTGGGGAAGAGACCCAGTACTTC.

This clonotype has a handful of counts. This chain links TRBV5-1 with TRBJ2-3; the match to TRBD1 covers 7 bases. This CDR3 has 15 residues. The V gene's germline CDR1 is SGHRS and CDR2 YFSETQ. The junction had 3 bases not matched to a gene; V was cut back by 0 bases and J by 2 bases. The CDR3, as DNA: TGCGCCAGCAGCTTGGTAGGGGGCAACACAGATACGCAGTATTTT. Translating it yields CASSLVGGNTDTQYF. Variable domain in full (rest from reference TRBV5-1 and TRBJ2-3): KAGVTQTPRYLIKTRGQQVTLSCSPISGHRSVSWYQQTPGQGLQFLFEYFSETQRNKGNFPGRFSGRQFSNSRSEMNVSTLELGDSALYLCASSLVGGNTDTQYFGPGTRLTVL.

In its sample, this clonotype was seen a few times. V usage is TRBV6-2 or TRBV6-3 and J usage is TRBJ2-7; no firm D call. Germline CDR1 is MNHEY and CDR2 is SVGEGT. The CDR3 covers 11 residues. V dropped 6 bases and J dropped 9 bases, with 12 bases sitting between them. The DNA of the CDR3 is TGTGCCAGCAGCCAGACCCCTCGGCAGTACTTC. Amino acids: CASSQTPRQYF.

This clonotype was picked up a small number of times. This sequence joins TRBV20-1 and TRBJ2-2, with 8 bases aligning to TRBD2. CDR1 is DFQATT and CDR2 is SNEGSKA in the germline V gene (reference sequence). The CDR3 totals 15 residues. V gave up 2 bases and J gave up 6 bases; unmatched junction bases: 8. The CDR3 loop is CSARSGSSGSGELFF. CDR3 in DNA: TGCAGTGCTAGAAGCGGGTCTAGCGGGTCCGGGGAGCTGTTTTTT.

Here the CDR3 reads CASSPLVSGNTIYF. CDR3 sequence (DNA): TGTGCCAGCAGCCCCCTTGTCTCTGGAAACACCATATATTTT. The chain is built from TRBV12-3 or TRBV12-4 and TRBJ1-3, with D unclear. The CDR3 is 14 residues long. With 6 bases removed from V and 0 bases from J, the gap between germline ends came to 9 bases.

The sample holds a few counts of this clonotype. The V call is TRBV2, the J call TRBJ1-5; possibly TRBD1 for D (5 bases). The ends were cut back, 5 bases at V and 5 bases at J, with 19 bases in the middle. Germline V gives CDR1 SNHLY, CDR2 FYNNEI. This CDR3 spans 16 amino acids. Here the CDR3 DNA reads TGTGCCAGCAGTTCGGCGAAAGGGGCAGGAGATCAGCCCCAGCATTTT. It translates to CASSSAKGAGDQPQHF.

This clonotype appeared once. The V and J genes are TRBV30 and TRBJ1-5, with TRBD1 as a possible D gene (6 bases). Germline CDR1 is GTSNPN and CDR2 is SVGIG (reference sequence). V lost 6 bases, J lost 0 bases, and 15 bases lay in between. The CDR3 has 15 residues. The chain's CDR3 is CACSPGQSSNQPQHF. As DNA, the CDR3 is TGTGCCTGCAGCCCGGGACAAAGTAGCAATCAGCCCCAGCATTTT.

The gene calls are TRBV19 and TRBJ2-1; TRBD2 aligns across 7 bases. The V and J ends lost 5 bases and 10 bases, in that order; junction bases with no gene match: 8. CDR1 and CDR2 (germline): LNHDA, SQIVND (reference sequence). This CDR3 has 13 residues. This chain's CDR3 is CASSFFVGGEQFF. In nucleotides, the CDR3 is TGTGCCAGTAGTTTCTTCGTCGGGGGGGAGCAGTTCTTC.

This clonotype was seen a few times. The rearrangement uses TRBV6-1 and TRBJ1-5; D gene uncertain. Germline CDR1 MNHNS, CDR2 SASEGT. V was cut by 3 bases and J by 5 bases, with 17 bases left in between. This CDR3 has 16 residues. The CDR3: CASSEFGLSRDQPQHF. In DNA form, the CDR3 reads TGTGCCAGCAGTGAGTTTGGCCTAAGCCGGGATCAGCCCCAGCATTTT.

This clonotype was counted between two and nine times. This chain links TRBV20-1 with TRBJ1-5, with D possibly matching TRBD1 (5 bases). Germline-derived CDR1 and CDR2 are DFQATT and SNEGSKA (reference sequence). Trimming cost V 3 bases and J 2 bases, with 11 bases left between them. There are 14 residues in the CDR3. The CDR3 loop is CSASRDGRNQPQHF. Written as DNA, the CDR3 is TGCAGTGCTAGCCGGGACGGCCGCAATCAGCCCCAGCATTTT.

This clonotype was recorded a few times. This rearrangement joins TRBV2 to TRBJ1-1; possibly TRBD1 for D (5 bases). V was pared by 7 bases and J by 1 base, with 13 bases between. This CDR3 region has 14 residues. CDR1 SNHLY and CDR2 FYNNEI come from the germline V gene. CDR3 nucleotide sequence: TGTGCCAGCATCACCGGGACCAAGAACACTGAAGCTTTCTTT. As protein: CASITGTKNTEAFF.

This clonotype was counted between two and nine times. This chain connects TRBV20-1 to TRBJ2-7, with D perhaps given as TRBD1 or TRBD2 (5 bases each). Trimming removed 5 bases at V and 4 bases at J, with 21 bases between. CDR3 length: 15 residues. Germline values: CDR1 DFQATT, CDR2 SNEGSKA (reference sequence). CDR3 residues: CSAVKWDQGTYEQYF. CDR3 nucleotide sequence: TGCAGTGCTGTTAAATGGGACCAGGGAACTTACGAGCAGTACTTC.

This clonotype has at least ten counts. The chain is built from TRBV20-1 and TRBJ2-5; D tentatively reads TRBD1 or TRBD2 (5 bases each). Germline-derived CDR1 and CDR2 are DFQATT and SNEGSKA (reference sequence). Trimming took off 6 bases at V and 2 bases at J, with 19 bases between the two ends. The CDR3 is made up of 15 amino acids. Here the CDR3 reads CSARKPGARQETQYF. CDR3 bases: TGCAGTGCACGCAAACCCGGGGCTCGACAAGAGACCCAGTACTTC.

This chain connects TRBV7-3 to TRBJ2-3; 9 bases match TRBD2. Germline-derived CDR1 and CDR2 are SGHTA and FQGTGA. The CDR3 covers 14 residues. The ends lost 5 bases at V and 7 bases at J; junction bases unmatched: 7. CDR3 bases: TGTGCCAGCAGCCCAACAGCGGGGGGAAATACGCAGTATTTT. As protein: CASSPTAGGNTQYF.

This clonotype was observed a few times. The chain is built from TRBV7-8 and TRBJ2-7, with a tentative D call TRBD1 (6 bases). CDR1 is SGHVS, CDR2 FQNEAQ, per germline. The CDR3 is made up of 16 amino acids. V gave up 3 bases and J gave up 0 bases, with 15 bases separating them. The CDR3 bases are TGTGCCAGCAGCTTGTTATCAGGGGCCAGCTCCTACGAGCAGTACTTC. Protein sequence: CASSLLSGASSYEQYF.

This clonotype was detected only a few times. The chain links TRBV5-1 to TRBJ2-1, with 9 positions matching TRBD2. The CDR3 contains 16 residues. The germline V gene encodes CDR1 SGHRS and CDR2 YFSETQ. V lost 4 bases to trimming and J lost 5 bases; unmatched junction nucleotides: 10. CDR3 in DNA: TGCGCCAGCAGCCACGCCCTAGCGGGGAAAGACAATGAGCAGTTCTTC. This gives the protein CASSHALAGKDNEQFF.

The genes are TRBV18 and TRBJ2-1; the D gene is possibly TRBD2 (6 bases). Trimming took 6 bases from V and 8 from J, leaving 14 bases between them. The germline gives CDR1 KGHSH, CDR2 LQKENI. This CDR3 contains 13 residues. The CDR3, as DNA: TGTGCCAGCTCTCCTAGACTAGAGGATGAGCAGTTCTTC. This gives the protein CASSPRLEDEQFF.

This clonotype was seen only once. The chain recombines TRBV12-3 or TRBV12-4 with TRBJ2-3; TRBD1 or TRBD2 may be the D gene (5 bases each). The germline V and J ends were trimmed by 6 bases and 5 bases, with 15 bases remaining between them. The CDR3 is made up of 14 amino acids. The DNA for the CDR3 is TGTGCCAGCAGACCCGGGGCTAAGGGAGATACGCAGTATTTT. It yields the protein CASRPGAKGDTQYF.

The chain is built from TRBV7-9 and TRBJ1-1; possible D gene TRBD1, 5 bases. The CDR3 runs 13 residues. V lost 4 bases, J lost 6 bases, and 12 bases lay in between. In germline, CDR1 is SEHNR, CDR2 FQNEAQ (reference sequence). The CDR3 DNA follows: TGTGCCAGCAGCTCCAGGGCGGGCGCTGAAGCTTTCTTT. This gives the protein CASSSRAGAEAFF.